What follows is one T cell receptor beta chain and its context. PCR involved 60 Vbeta and 13 Jbeta primers. Using immunoSEQ multiplex PCR, the repertoire was profiled, and TCRdb retains in-frame clones only, with some absent. This table has about 64,000 clones, roughly 85% appearing once. The data were taken from a study of cytomegalovirus exposure and HLA in healthy donors. V dropped 0 bases and J dropped 5; count of bases not matched to a gene: 10. Germline loops: CDR1 SGHRS, CDR2 YFSETQ. There are 19 residues in the CDR3. The sample consisted of PBMCs. V gene TRBV5-1 combines with J gene TRBJ2-1, with 14 bases aligning to TRBD2. This TCR was recovered from a female donor in good health and CMV-seronegative. CDR3 region: CASSLGTGTSGGFHNEQFF. The CDR3 DNA sequence: TGCGCCAGCAGCTTGGGGACCGGGACTAGCGGGGGTTTTCACAATGAGCAGTTCTTC. Together with reference TRBV5-1 and TRBJ2-1, the CDR3 gives the full variable domain: KAGVTQTPRYLIKTRGQQVTLSCSPISGHRSVSWYQQTPGQGLQFLFEYFSETQRNKGNFPGRFSGRQFSNSRSEMNVSTLELGDSALYLCASSLGTGTSGGFHNEQFFGPGTRLTVL.